The 9 T cell receptor beta chains presented below share a single source sample, sequenced in a study of kidney transplant recipient with SARS-CoV-2 infection. TCRdb reprocessed the reads via MiXCR and lists one record per CDR3 protein. The table includes under 300,000 distinct CDR3 sequences, under 35% detected once. The sample here was a blood sample, taken at baseline and between days 110 and 120 from a kidney transplant recipient. Source of these receptors: a male patient aged 30 to 39 who had COVID-19 and was a kidney transplant recipient. Among the T cells, some may be from the graft donor.

This clonotype was recorded at least ten times. The V call is TRBV7-1, the J call TRBJ1-2; D is uncertain. TRBV7-1 is sorted into the ORF group, with uncertain function. This CDR3 has 17 amino acids. Trimming removed 5 bases from V and 4 bases from J, with 23 bases in between. CDR3 loop: CASSVACHEGKTYGYTF. In DNA, the CDR3 is TGTGCCAGCAGCGTAGCGTGTCACGAGGGAAAGACCTATGGCTACACCTTC.

The chain joins TRBV11-2 to TRBJ2-4; D is undetermined. Deletions cut 1 base from V and 6 bases from J, with 4 bases between. This CDR3 has 12 residues. The germline CDR1 and CDR2 sequences are SGHAT and FQNNGV. The CDR3 spells CASSLAGNIQYF. In nucleotides, the CDR3 is TGTGCCAGCAGCTTAGCGGGAAACATTCAGTACTTC.

As to this clonotype: This may be a read error: a much more frequent sequence differs by one nucleotide. CDR3 DNA: TGTGCCAGCAGGCAAGTGGGAGGGCCTAACGAGCAGTACTTC. Its protein product is CASRQVGGPNEQYF. The V call is TRBV3-1, the J call TRBJ2-5, with TRBD2 identical over 7 bases. The J call is in doubt because the DNA end fits TRBJ2-7 better. This CDR3 region has 14 residues. Germline values: CDR1 LGHDT, CDR2 YNNKEL (reference sequence).

Notes on this clonotype: Given a much more abundant clone one base away, this may be a read error. The chain is built from TRBV6-5 and TRBJ1-2, with D maybe TRBD1 (5 bases). CDR3 length: 16 amino acids. The V gene's germline CDR1 is MNHEY and CDR2 SVGAGI. V lost 5 bases and J 4 bases, leaving 20 bases between the germline ends. This chain's CDR3 is CASSGGQGTPSYGYTF. In DNA, the CDR3 is TGTGCCAGCAGTGGAGGGCAGGGAACCCCCTCCTATGGCTACACCTTC.

This clonotype showed up many times. The chain is built from TRBV10-2 and TRBJ1-2; D is ambiguous. V gave up 4 bases and J gave up 5 bases, with 11 bases separating them. The CDR3 consists of 13 residues. Germline CDR1 WSHSY, CDR2 SAAADI. CDR3 sequence (DNA): TGCGCCAGCAGTGGAGGACCCAAGTATGGCTACACCTTC. Amino acids: CASSGGPKYGYTF.

V is TRBV3-1 and J is TRBJ2-2; D gene ambiguous. Germline V gene sequence: CDR1 LGHDT, CDR2 YNNKEL (reference sequence). With 4 bases removed from V and 6 bases from J, the gap between germline ends came to 24 bases. This CDR3 has 18 amino acids. The CDR3 coding sequence is TGTGCCAGCAGCCGCTCGCATCCCATTTCAGGCTTGGCCGGGGAGCTGTTTTTT. Protein sequence: CASSRSHPISGLAGELFF.

There are many counts of this clonotype. The chain uses TRBV6-5 and TRBJ1-3; D is unclear. The CDR3 extends over 13 amino acids. V was cut by 8 bases and J by 0 bases, with 8 bases left in between. Germline assignment: CDR1 MNHEY and CDR2 SVGAGI. The CDR3 sequence is CASPGDSGNTIYF. The CDR3 region has the DNA TGTGCCAGCCCGGGAGACTCTGGAAACACCATATATTTT.

This clonotype was recorded at least ten times. Germline is not matched at one junction end, which may reflect a read error. The chain is built from TRBV13 and TRBJ2-6; tentative D call: TRBD1 (5 bases). The CDR3 length is 18 residues. Germline loops: CDR1 PRHDT, CDR2 FYEKMQ (reference sequence). The CDR3 reads CASSGRQLSTKSGQRPDF. The CDR3 bases are TGTGCCAGCAGTGGCAGACAGCTGAGTACAAAGTCGGGCCAACGTCCTGACTTC. Drawing the rest from reference TRBV13 and TRBJ2-6, the complete variable domain is AAGVIQSPRHLIKEKRETATLKCYPIPRHDTVYWYQQGPGQDPQFLISFYEKMQSDKGSIPDRFSAQQFSDYHSELNMSSLELGDSALYFCASSGRQLSTKSGQRPDFGAGSRLTVL.

This clonotype appeared many times. The rearrangement joins TRBV7-2 to TRBJ1-3; possibly TRBD1 for D (5 bases). The CDR3 extends over 16 amino acids. Trimming left V 5 bases short and J 4 bases short, with 18 bases between. CDR1 is SGHTA, CDR2 FQGNSA, per germline. This chain's CDR3 is CASSLKSGTGGNTIYF. The CDR3 DNA follows: TGTGCCAGCAGCCTAAAATCCGGGACCGGGGGAAACACCATATATTTT.